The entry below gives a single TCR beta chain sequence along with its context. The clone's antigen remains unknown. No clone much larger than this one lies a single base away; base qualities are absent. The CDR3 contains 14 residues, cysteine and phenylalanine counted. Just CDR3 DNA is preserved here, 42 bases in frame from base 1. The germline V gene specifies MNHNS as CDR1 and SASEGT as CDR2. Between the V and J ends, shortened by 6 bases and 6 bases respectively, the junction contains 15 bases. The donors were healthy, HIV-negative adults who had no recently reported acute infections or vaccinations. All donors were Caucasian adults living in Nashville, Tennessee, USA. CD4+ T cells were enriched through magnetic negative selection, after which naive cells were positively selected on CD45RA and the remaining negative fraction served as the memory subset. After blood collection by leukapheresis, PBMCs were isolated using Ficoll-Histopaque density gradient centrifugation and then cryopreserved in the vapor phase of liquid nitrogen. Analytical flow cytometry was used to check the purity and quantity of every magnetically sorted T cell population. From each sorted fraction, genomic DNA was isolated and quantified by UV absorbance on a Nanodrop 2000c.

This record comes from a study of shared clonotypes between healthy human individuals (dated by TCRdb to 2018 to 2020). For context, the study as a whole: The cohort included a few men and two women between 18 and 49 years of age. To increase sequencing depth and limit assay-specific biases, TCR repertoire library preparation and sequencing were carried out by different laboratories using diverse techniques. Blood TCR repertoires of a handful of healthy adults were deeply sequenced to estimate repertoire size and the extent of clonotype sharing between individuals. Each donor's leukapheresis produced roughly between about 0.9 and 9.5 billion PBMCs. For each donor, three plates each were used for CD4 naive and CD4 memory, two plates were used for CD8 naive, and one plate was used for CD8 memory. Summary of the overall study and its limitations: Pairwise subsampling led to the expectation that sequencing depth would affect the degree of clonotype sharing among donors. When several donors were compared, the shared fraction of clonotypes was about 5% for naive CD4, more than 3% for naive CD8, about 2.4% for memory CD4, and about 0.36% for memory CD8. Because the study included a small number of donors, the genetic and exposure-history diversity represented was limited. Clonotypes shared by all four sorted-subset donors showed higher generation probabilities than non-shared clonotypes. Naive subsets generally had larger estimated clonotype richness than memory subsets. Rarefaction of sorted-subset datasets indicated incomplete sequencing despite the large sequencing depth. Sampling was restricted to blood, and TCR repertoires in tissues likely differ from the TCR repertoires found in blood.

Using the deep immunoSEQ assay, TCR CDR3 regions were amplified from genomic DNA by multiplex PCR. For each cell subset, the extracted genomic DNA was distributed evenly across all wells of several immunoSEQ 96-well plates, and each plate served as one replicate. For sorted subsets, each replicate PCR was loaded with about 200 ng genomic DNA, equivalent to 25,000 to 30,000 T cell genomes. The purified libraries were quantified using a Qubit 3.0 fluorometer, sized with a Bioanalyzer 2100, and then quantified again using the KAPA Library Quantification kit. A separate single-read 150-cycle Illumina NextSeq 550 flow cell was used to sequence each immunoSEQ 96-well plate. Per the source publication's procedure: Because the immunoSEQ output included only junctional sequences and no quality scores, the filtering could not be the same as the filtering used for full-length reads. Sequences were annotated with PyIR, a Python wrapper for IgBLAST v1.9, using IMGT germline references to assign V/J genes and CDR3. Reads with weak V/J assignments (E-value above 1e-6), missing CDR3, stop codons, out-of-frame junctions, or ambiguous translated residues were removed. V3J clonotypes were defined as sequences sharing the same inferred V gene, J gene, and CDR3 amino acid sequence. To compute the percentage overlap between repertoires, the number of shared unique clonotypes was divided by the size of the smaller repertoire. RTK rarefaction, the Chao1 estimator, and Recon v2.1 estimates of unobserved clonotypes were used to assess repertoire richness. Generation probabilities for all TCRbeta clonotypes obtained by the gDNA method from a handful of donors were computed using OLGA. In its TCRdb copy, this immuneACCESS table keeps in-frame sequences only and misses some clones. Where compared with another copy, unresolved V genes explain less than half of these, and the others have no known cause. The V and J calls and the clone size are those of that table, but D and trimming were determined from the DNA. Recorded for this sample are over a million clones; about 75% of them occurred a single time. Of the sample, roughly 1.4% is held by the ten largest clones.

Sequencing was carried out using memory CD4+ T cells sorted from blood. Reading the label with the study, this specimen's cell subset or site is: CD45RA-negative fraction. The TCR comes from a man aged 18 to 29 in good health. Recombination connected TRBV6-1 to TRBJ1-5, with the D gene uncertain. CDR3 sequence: CASRPGLTVQPQHF. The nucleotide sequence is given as TGTGCCAGCAGACCAGGTCTGACGGTTCAGCCCCAGCATTTT.